The clone carrying this T cell receptor beta chain was counted only a few times. Alongside a J-beta primer mix, a sample-barcoded 5' primer served in a second PCR lasting about 7 to 12 cycles. Carrying 12 random nucleotides, a template-switch adaptor labeled each individual cDNA molecule. TCRdb re-analysed the 5' RACE reads in MiXCR, keeping a single row per CDR3 protein. The repertoire consists of about 680,000 distinct CDR3 sequences, with 45% to 50% occurring once and the leading ten covering under 35%. V shed 4 bases and J 9 bases; nucleotides not matched to a gene: 17. CDR1 SGHRS and CDR2 YFSETQ come from the germline V gene. This CDR3 contains 17 residues. This entry is derived from a study of blood T cells in healthy people across ages. Whole-study context: Per two T cells, about one barcoded beta molecule was captured through template switching.

The sequenced material came from blood. The chain recombines TRBV5-1 with TRBJ2-1; 9 bases are a match to TRBD1. This TCR was recovered from a woman aged 60-75 years in good health. As DNA, the CDR3 is TGCGCCAGCAGCGTACAACCCCCGGGACAGGGAGCGGGTGAGCAGTTCTTC. Its translation is CASSVQPPGQGAGEQFF.